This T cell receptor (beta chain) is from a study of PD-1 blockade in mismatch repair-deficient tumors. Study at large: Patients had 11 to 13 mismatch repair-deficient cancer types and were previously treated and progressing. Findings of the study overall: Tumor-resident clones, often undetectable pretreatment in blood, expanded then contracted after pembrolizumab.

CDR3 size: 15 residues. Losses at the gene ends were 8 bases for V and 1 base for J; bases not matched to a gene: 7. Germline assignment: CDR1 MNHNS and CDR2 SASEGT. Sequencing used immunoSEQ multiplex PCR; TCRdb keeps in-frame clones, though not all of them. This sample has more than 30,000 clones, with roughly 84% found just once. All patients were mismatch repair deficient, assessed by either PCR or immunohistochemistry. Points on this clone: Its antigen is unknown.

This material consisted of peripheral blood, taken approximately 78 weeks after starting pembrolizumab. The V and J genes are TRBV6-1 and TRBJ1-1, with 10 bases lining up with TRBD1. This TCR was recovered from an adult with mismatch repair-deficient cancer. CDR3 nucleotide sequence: TGTGCCAGCGGACAGGGGGGATTGGGGAACACTGAAGCTTTCTTT. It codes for CASGQGGLGNTEAFF.